A single T cell receptor (beta chain) is shown here with its context. What it recognizes is unknown. These data belong to a study of Ad26.COV2.S vaccination and SARS-CoV-2 variants. General study points: Vaccinated individuals (as opposed to placebo recipients) had higher spike-specific TCR breadth. The authors reported substantial breadth in spike-specific CD8+ and CD4+ T cell responses after vaccination.

Assay used: immunoSEQ multiplex PCR; TCRdb lists only in-frame clones, some missing. The sample includes around 86,000 clones, approximately 86% seen only once; the top ten take 15% to 20%. This sequence was found in a human donor who had recovered from COVID-19. The material was peripheral blood, obtained after recovery from COVID-19.

The CDR3: CASSPGDRVNSPLHF. CDR3 nucleotides: TGCGCCAGCAGCCCTGGGGACAGGGTAAATTCACCCCTCCACTTT. The chain recombines TRBV4-1 with TRBJ1-6; 9 bases are shared with TRBD1. The CDR3 has 15 residues. The trim removed 4 bases at V and 7 bases at J, leaving 5 bases unmatched. Germline V gene lookup returns CDR1 MGHRA and CDR2 YSYEKL.